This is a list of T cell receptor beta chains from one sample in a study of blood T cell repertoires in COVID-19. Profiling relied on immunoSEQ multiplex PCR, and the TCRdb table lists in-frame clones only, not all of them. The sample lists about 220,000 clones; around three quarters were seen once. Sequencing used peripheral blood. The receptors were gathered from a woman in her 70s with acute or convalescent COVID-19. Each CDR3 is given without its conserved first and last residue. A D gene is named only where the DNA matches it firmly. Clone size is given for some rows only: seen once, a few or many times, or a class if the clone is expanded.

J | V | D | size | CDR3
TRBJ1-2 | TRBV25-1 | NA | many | ATGEGYT
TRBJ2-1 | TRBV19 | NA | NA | ASSTTLGGREQF
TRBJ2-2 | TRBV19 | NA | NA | ASSITASQTGELF
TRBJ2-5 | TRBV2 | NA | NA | ASGTQPQETQY
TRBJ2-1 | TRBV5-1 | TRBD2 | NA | ASSLDLAGVHNEQF
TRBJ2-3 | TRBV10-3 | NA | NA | AIRGADTDTQY
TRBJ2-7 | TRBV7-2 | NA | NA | ASSLNRAYEQY
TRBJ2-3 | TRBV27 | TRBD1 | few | ASSLSSRRTGEY
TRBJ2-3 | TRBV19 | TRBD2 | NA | ASSMRSGGADTQY
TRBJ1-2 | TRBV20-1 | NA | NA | SASRARGYT
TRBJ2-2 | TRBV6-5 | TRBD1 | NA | ASTSGGDTGELF
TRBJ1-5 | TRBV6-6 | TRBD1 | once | ASSPRQGADTASNQPQH
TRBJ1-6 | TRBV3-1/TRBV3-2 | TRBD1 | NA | ASSQGAGTGLSPLH
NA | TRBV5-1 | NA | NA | ASSLIGAGFSYEQY
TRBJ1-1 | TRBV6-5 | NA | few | ASGEREKTEAF
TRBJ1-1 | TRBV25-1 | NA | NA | ASRGGWGGWGTEAF
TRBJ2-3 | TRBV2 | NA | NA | ASSRTGLATDTQY
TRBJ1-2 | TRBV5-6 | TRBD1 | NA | ASSGTGVGYGYT
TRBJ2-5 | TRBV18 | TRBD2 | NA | ASSPPNGEGETQY
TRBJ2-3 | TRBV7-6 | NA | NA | ASSLAGKGDPQY
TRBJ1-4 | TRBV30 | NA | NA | AWSAPSFEKLF
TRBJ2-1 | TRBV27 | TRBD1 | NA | ASIQGQGFDEQF
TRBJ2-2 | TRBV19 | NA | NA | ASRGLTGTGELF
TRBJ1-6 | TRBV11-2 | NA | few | ASSLDIGRGSPLH
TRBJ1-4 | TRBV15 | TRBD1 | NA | ATSRDQGVGEKLF
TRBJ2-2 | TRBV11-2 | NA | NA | ASSLEAGGELF
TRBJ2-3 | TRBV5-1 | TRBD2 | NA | ASSPRSGGNTDTQY
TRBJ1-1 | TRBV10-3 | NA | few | AISATDTEAF
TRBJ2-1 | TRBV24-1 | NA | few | ATSDSREQF
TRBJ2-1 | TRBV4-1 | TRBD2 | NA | ASSQETAGGPSYNEQF
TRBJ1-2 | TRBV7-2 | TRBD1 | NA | ASSLAHNRGTYGYT
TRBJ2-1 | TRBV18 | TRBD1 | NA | ASSPPATGGHNEQF